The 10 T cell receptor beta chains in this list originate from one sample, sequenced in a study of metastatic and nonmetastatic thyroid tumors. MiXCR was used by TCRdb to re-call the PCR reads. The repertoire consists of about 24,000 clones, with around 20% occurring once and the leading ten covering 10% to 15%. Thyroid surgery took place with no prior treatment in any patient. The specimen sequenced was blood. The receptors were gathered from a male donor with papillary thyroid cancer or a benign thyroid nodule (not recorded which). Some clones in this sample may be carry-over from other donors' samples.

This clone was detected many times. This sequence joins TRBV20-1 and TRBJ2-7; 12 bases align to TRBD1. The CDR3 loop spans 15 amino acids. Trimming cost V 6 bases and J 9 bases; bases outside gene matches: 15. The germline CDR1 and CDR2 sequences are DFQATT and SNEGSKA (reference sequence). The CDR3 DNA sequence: TGCAGTGCGACTAAACCCGGGACAGGGGGCATAGTGCAGTACTTC. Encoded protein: CSATKPGTGGIVQYF.

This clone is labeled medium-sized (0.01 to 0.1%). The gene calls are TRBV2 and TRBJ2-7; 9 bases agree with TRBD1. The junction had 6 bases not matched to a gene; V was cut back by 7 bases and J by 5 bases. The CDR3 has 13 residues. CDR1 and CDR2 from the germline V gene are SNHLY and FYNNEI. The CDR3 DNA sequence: TGTGCCAGCATCCGGGACAGGGAACACGAGCAGTACTTC. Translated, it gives CASIRDREHEQYF.

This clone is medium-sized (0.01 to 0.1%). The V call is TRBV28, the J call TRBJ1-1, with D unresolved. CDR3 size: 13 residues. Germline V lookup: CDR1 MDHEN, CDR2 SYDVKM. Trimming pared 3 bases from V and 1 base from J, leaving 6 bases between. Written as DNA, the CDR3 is TGTGCCAGCAGTTTGGTACAGAACACTGAAGCTTTCTTT. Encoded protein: CASSLVQNTEAFF.

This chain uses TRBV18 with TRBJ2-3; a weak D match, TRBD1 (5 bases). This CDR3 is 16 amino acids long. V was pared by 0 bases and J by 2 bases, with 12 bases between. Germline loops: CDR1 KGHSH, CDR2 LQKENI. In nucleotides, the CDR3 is TGTGCCAGCTCACCACCCACAGGTAGGTACACAGATACGCAGTATTTT. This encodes CASSPPTGRYTDTQYF. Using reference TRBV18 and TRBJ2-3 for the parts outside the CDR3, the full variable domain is NAGVMQNPRHLVRRRGQEARLRCSPMKGHSHVYWYRQLPEEGLKFMVYLQKENIIDESGMPKERFSAEFPKEGPSILRIQQVVRGDSAAYFCASSPPTGRYTDTQYFGPGTRLTVL.

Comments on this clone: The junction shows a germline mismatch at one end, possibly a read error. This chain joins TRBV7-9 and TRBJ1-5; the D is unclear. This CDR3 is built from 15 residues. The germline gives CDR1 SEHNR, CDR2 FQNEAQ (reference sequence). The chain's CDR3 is CASSLGISDNQPHHF. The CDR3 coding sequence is TGTGCCAGCAGCTTGGGTATATCAGACAATCAGCCCCACCATTTT.

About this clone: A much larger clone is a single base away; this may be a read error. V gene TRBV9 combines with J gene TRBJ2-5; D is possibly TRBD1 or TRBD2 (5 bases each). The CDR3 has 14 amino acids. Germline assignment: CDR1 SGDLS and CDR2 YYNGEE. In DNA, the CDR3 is TGTGCCAGCAGCCCCGGGGCGTTCCAAGGGACCCAGTACTTC. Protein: CASSPGAFQGTQYF.

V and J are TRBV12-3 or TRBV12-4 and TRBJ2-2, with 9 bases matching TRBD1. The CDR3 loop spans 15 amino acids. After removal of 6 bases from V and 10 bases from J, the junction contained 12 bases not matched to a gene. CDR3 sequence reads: CASRMDRGEGVELFF. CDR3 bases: TGTGCCAGCAGAATGGACAGGGGAGAAGGCGTGGAGCTGTTTTTT.

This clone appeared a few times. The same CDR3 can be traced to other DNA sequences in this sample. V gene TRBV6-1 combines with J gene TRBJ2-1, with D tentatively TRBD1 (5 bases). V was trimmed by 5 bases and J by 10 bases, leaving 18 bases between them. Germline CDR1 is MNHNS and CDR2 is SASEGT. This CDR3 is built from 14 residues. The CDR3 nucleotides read TGTGCCAGCAGTCGGAACCTTGGTGCAGGGGAGCAGTTCTTC. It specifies CASSRNLGAGEQFF.

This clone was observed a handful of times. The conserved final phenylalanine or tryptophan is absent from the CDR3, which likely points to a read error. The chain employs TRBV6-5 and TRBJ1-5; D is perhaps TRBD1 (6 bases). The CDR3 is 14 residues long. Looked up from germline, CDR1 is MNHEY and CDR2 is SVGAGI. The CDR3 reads CPSSYSGVDQPQHL. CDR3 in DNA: TGTCCCAGCAGTTACTCAGGGGTCGACCAGCCCCAGCATCTT.

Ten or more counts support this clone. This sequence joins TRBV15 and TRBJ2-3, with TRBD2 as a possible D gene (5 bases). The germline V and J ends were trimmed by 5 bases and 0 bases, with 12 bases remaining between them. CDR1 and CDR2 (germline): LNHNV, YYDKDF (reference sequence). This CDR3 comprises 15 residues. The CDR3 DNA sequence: TGTGCCACCAGCGGGATAGCGCGGAGCACAGATACGCAGTATTTT. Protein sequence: CATSGIARSTDTQYF.